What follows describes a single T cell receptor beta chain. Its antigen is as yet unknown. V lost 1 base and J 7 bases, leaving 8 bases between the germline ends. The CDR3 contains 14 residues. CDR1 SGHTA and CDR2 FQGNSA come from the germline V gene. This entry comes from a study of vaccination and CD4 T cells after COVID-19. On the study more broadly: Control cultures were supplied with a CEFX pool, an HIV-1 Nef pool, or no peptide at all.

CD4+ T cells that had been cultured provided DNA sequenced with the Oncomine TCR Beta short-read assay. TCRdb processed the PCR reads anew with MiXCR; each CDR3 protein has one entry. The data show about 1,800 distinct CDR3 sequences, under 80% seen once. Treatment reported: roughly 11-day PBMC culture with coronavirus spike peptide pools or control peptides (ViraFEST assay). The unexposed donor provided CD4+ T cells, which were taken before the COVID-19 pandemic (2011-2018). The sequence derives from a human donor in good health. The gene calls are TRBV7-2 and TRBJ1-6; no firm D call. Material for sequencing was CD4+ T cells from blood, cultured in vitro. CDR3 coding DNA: TGTGCCAGCAGCTTAGTCGTGACGAATTCACCCCTCCACTTT. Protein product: CASSLVVTNSPLHF.